The clone carrying this TCR beta chain occurred a few times. These data come from a study of T-cell memory formation after mild COVID-19. Researchers used 5'RACE with constant-segment primers to make TCR alpha and TCR beta cDNA libraries that carry sample barcodes and UMIs. TCRdb used MiXCR to reprocess the 5' RACE reads, holding one entry per CDR3 protein. The sample consists of some 69,000 distinct CDR3 sequences, over 15% of them appearing once. Germline V CDR1 and CDR2: MNHEY, SMNVEV (reference sequence). Trimming left V 5 bases short and J 7 bases short, with 33 bases between. The CDR3 is made up of 20 amino acids.

The chain uses TRBV27 and TRBJ2-1; TRBD2 might be the D (6 bases). The sequencing sample was made of PBMCs or a T cell subset sorted from them (not recorded which). The TCR sequence derives from an adult woman who had mild COVID-19 (a few samples of this study predate the infection). Cell type and time point are not known. The CDR3 region has the DNA TGTGCCAGCAGTCTGCGCCCTGCTAGCGAGAGGAGCCAACCTAAGAATGAGCAGTTCTTC. Protein product: CASSLRPASERSQPKNEQFF.